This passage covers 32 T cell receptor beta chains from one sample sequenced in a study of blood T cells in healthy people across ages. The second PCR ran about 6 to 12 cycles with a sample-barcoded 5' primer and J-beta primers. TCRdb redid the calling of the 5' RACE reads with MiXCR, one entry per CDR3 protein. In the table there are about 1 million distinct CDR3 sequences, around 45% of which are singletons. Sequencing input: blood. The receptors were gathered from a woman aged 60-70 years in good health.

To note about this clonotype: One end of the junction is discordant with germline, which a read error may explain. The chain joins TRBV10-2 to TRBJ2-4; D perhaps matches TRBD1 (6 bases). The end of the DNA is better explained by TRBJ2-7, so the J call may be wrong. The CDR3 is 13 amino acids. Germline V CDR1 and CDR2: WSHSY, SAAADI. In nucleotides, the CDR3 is TGCGCCAGCATCCCTCAGGGGTCCTCCGAGCAGTACTTC. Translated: CASIPQGSSEQYF.

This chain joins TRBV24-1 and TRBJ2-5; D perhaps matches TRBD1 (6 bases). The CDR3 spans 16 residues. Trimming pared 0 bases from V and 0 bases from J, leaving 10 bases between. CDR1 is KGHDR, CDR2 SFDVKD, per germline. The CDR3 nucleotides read TGTGCCACCAGTGATTTGACGACAGGAGACCAAGAGACCCAGTACTTC. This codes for CATSDLTTGDQETQYF.

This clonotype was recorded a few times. DNA for the CDR3: TGTGCCAGCAGCGACCGGGACAGGGGTAACTACAATGAGCAGTTCTTC. Translation: CASSDRDRGNYNEQFF. V gene TRBV25-1 combines with J gene TRBJ2-1; 10 bases line up with TRBD1. This CDR3 region has 16 residues. CDR1 and CDR2 (germline): MGHDK, SYGVNS. V trimming: 6 bases; J trimming: 3 bases; junction bases outside the gene matches: 8. Full variable domain (remainder filled in from reference TRBV25-1 and TRBJ2-1): EADIYQTPRYLVIGTGKKITLECSQTMGHDKMYWYQQDPGMELHLIHYSYGVNSTEKGDLSSESTVSRIRTEHFPLTLESARPSHTSQYLCASSDRDRGNYNEQFFGPGTRLTVL.

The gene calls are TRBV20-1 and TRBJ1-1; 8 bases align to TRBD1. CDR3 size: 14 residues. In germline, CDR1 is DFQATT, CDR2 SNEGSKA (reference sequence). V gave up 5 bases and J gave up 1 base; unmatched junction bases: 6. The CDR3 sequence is CSAEPGQGNTEAFF. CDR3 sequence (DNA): TGCAGTGCTGAGCCAGGACAGGGGAACACTGAAGCTTTCTTT.

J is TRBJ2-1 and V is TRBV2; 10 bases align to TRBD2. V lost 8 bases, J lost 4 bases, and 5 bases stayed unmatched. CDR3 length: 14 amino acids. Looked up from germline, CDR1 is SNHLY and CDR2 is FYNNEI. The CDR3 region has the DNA TGTGCCAGCGGAGTAGCGGGAGGATACAATGAGCAGTTCTTC. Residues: CASGVAGGYNEQFF.

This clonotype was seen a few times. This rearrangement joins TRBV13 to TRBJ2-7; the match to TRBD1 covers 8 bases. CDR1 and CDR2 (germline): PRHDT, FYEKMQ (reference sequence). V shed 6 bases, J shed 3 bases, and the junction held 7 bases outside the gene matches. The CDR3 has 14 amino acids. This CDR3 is CASSFSGQGYEQYF. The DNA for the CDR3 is TGTGCCAGCAGTTTTTCCGGACAGGGCTACGAGCAGTACTTC.

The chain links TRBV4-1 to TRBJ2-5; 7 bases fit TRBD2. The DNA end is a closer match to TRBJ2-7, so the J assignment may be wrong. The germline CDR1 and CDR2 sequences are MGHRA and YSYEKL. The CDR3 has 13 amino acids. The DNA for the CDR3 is TGCGCCAGCAGCCGTGGACTAGAAGGCGAGCAGTACTTC. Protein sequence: CASSRGLEGEQYF.

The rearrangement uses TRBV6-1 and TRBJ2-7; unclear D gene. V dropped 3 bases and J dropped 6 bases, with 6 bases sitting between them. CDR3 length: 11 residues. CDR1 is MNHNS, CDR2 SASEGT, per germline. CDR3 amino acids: CASSDPGEQYF. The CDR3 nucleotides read TGTGCCAGCAGTGATCCTGGCGAGCAGTACTTC.

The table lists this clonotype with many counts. CDR3 protein: CSVGRLRGPETQYF. In DNA, the CDR3 is TGCAGCGTTGGACGGTTACGGGGGCCAGAGACCCAGTACTTC. This chain links TRBV29-1 with TRBJ2-5, with D perhaps assigned TRBD1 or TRBD2 (6 bases each). Germline CDR1 and CDR2: SQVTM and ANQGSEA. The CDR3 sequence is 14 residues long. V lost 4 bases to trimming and J lost 4 bases, with 16 bases between them.

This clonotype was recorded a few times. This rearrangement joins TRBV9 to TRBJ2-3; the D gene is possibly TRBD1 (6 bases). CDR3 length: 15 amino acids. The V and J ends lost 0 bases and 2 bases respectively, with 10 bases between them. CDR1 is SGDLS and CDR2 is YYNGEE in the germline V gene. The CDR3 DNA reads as TGTGCCAGCAGCGTAGAGGGGGATATCACAGATACGCAGTATTTT. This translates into CASSVEGDITDTQYF. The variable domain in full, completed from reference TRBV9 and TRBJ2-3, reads DSGVTQTPKHLITATGQRVTLRCSPRSGDLSVYWYQQSLDQGLQFLIQYYNGEERAKGNILERFSAQQFPDLHSELNLSSLELGDSALYFCASSVEGDITDTQYFGPGTRLTVL.

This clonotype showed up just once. The chain's CDR3 is CASSVGPGQGRYEQYF. CDR3 coding DNA: TGTGCCAGCAGCGTAGGACCGGGACAGGGTAGGTACGAGCAGTACTTC. The V gene is TRBV9, the J gene TRBJ2-7; TRBD1 matches 9 bases. Germline V gives CDR1 SGDLS, CDR2 YYNGEE. The trim removed 0 bases at V and 4 bases at J, leaving 8 bases unmatched. The CDR3 covers 16 residues.

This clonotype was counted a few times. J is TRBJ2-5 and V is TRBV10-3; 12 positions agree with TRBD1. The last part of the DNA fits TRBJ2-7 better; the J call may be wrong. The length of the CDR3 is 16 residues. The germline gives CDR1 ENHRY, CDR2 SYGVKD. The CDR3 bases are TGTGCCATCAGTGCACCCCCGGGACAGGGGGCTTACGAGCAGTACTTC. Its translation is CAISAPPGQGAYEQYF.

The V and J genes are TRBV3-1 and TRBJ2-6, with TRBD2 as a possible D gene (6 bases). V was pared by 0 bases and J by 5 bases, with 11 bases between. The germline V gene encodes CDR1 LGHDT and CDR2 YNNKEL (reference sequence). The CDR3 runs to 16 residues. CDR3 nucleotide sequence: TGTGCCAGCAGCCAAGAGAGCGGGCTGAGGGCCAACGTCCTGACTTTC. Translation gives CASSQESGLRANVLTF. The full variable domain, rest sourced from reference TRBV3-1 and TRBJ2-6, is DTAVSQTPKYLVTQMGNDKSIKCEQNLGHDTMYWYKQDSKKFLKIMFSYNNKELIINETVPNRFSPKSPDKAHLNLHINSLELGDSAVYFCASSQESGLRANVLTFGAGSRLTVL.

CDR3 nucleotides: TGCGCCAGCAGCCCGCAGGCGGGGGCGTTTAAAGAGACCCAGTACTTC. Translating it yields CASSPQAGAFKETQYF. V and J are TRBV5-1 and TRBJ2-5; D might be TRBD2 (7 bases). CDR1 and CDR2 (germline): SGHRS, YFSETQ. The CDR3 has 16 residues. The germline V and J ends were trimmed by 4 bases and 3 bases, with 19 bases remaining between them. Looking up the rest from reference TRBV5-1 and TRBJ2-5 gives the full variable domain: KAGVTQTPRYLIKTRGQQVTLSCSPISGHRSVSWYQQTPGQGLQFLFEYFSETQRNKGNFPGRFSGRQFSNSRSEMNVSTLELGDSALYLCASSPQAGAFKETQYFGPGTRLLVL.

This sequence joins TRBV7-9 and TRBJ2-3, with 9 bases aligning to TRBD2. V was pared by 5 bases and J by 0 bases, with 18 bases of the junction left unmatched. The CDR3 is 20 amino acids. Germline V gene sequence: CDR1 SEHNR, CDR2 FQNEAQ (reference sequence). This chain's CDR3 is CASSQPNIAGAGSSTDTQYF. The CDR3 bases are TGTGCCAGCAGCCAACCGAACATAGCGGGAGCGGGGAGTAGCACAGATACGCAGTATTTT.

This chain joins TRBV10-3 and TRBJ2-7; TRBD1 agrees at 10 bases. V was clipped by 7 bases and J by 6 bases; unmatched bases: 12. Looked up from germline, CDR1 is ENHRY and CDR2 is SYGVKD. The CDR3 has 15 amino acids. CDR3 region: CAITETRDRGSEQYF. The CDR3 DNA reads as TGTGCCATCACCGAAACGCGGGACAGGGGAAGCGAGCAGTACTTC.

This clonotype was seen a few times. Here the CDR3 reads CARKRPTTSYEQYF. The CDR3 bases are TGCGCCAGGAAAAGACCCACAACCTCCTACGAGCAGTACTTC. The genes are TRBV10-1 and TRBJ2-7; D is unresolved. V shed 9 bases and J shed 0 bases, with 15 bases lying between them. Germline V CDR1 and CDR2: WNHNN, SYGVQD (reference sequence). CDR3 length equals 14 residues.

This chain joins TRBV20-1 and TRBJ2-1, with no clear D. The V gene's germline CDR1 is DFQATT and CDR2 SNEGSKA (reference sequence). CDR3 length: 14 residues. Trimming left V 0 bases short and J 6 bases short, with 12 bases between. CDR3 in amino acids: CSARDRTGRNEQFF. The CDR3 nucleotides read TGCAGTGCTAGAGATAGGACGGGTCGCAATGAGCAGTTCTTC.

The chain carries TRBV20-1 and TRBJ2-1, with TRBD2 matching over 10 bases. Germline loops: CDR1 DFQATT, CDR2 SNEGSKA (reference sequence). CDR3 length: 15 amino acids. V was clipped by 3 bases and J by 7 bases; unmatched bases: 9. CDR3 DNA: TGCAGTGCTAGCAAACCTAGCGGGAGCACGAATGAGCAGTTCTTC. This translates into CSASKPSGSTNEQFF.

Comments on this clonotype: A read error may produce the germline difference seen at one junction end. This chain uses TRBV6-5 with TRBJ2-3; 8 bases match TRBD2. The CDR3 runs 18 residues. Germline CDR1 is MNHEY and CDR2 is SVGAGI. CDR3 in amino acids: CAGSYPPRGATTISTQYF. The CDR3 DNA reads TGTGCCGGCAGTTACCCCCCGCGGGGGGCGACTACCATTAGTACGCAGTATTTT.

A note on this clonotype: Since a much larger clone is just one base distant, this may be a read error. This CDR3 is CASSLSTGRDGEQFF. The CDR3, as DNA: TGTGCCAGCAGCTTGTCGACAGGACGTGATGGTGAGCAGTTCTTC. J is TRBJ2-1 and V is TRBV7-9; a weak D match, TRBD1 (6 bases). The V end was cut by 3 bases, the J end by 9 bases, with 18 bases between. The CDR3 sequence is 15 residues long. Germline values: CDR1 SEHNR, CDR2 FQNEAQ (reference sequence).

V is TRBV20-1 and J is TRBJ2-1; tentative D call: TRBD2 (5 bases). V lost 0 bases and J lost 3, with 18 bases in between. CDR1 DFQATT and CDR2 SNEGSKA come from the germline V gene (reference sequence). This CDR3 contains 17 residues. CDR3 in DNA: TGCAGTGCTAGAGATAGTGGGGAAGTAGCGAACTACAATGAGCAGTTCTTC. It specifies CSARDSGEVANYNEQFF.

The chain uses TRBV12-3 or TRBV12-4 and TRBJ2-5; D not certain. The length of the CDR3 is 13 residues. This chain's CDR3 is CASARRPQETQYF. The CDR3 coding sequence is TGTGCTTCGGCGAGGCGACCTCAAGAGACCCAGTACTTC.

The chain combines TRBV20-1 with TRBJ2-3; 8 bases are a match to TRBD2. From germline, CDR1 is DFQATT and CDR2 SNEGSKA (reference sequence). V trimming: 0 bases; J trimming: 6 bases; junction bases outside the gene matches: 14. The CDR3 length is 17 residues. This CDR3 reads CSARDPWEAGAEDTQYF. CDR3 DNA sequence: TGCAGTGCTAGAGATCCCTGGGAAGCGGGAGCTGAGGATACGCAGTATTTT.

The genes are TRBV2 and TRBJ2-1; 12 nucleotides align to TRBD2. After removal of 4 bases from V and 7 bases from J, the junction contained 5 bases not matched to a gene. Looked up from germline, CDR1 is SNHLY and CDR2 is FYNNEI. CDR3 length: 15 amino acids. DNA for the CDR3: TGTGCCAGCAGTGTGGTACTAGCGGGAGGAAATGAGCAGTTCTTC. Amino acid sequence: CASSVVLAGGNEQFF.

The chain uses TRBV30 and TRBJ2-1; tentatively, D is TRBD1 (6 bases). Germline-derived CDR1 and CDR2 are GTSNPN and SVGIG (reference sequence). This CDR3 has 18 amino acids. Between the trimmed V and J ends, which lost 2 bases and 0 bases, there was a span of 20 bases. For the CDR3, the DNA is TGTGCCTGGAGTTGGAACAGGGACCTCTTTAGCTCCTACAATGAGCAGTTCTTC. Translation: CAWSWNRDLFSSYNEQFF.

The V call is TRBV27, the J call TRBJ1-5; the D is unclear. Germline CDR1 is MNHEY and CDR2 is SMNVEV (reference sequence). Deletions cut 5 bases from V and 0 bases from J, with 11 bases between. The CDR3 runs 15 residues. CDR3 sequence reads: CASSPNPYSNQPQHF. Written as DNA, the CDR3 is TGTGCCAGCAGTCCAAACCCTTATAGCAATCAGCCCCAGCATTTT.

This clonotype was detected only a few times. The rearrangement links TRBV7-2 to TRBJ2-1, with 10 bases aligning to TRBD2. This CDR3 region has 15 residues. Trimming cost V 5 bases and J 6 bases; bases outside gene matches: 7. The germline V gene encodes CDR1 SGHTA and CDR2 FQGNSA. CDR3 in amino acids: CASSQTSGAFNEQFF. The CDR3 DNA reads TGTGCCAGCAGCCAAACTAGCGGGGCTTTCAATGAGCAGTTCTTC.

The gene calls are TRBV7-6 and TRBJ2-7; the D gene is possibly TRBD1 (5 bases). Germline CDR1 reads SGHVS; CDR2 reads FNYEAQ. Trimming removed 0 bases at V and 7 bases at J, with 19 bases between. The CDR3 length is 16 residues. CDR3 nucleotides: TGTGCCAGCAGCTTAGCGTCAGGGTGGGGCAACAATGAGCAGTACTTC. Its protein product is CASSLASGWGNNEQYF.

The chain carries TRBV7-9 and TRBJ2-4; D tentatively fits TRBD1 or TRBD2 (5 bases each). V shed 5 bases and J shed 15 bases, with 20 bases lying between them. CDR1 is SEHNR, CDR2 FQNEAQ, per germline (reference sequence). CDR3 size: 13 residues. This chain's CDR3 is CASSPPGRGELYF. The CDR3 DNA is TGTGCCAGCAGCCCTCCCGGACGGGGCGAGCTGTACTTC.

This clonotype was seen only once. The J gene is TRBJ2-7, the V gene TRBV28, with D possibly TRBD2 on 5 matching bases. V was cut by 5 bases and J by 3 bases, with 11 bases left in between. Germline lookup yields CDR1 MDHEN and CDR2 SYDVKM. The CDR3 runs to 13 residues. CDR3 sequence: CASSRVRDYEQYF. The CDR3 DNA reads TGTGCCAGCAGTCGGGTTCGGGACTACGAGCAGTACTTC. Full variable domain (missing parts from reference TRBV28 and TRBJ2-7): DVKVTQSSRYLVKRTGEKVFLECVQDMDHENMFWYRQDPGLGLRLIYFSYDVKMKEKGDIPEGYSVSREKKERFSLILESASTNQTSMYLCASSRVRDYEQYFGPGTRLTVT.

The CDR3 nucleotides read TGTGCCAGCAGCGCGGACAGGGTCTATACCGGGGAGCTGTTTTTT. It translates to CASSADRVYTGELFF. This sequence joins TRBV9 and TRBJ2-2, with 8 positions matching TRBD1. V was pared by 3 bases and J by 5 bases, with 6 bases of the junction left unmatched. Germline V gene sequence: CDR1 SGDLS, CDR2 YYNGEE. The CDR3 covers 15 residues.